Listed here are 7 T cell receptor beta chains from one sample, sequenced in a study of cytomegalovirus exposure and HLA in healthy donors. 13 Jbeta primers and 60 Vbeta primers were used for the PCR. Sequencing was performed with immunoSEQ multiplex PCR; in TCRdb, only in-frame clones are kept and a portion is missing. Here the sample spans 100,000 to 150,000 clones, roughly 80% being singletons. Specimen: PBMCs. The receptors were sampled from a woman in her thirties or forties in good health and CMV-seronegative.

The chain couples TRBV9 to TRBJ1-1, with D perhaps TRBD1 (5 bases). This CDR3 contains 13 residues. Germline lookup yields CDR1 SGDLS and CDR2 YYNGEE. V lost 2 bases to trimming and J lost 3 bases, with 8 bases between them. The CDR3 region has the DNA TGTGCCAGCAGCGTCAGGGTGGACACTGAAGCTTTCTTT. Translated: CASSVRVDTEAFF.

V is TRBV7-9 and J is TRBJ2-2; D perhaps matches TRBD2 (6 bases). This CDR3 has 19 amino acids. Trimming shortened V by 5 bases and J by 1 base, and 23 bases separated the two germline ends. The germline gives CDR1 SEHNR, CDR2 FQNEAQ (reference sequence). This CDR3 reads CASSPRDPRGGLNTGELFF. As DNA, the CDR3 is TGTGCCAGCAGCCCCCGGGACCCAAGGGGAGGATTGAACACCGGGGAGCTGTTTTTT.

CDR3 region: CSVAGLVPSGELFF. In nucleotides, the CDR3 is TGCAGCGTCGCGGGACTTGTCCCTTCCGGGGAGCTGTTTTTT. The V gene is TRBV29-1, the J gene TRBJ2-2, with D possibly matching TRBD2 (6 bases). Trimming stripped 6 bases from V and 6 bases from J, with 17 bases between. Germline V gene lookup returns CDR1 SQVTM and CDR2 ANQGSEA. The CDR3 spans 14 residues.

The J gene is TRBJ2-2, the V gene TRBV9; D ambiguous. The germline V and J ends were trimmed by 0 bases and 8 bases, with 8 bases remaining between them. The CDR3 is made up of 13 amino acids. Germline CDR1 is SGDLS and CDR2 is YYNGEE. The CDR3 DNA is TGTGCCAGCAGCGTAGCTTTACGGGGGGAGCTGTTTTTT. Its protein product is CASSVALRGELFF.

V and J are TRBV19 and TRBJ2-2; 7 bases fit TRBD1. V was clipped by 6 bases and J by 0 bases; unmatched bases: 7. The CDR3 runs to 16 residues. Germline values: CDR1 LNHDA, CDR2 SQIVND (reference sequence). The CDR3 DNA reads TGTGCCAGTAGGATCTACGGGACAGCGAACACCGGGGAGCTGTTTTTT. It codes for CASRIYGTANTGELFF.

To note about this clone: The junction and the germline gene differ at one end; a read error may be behind it. The chain carries TRBV7-2 and TRBJ2-7; possibly TRBD1 or TRBD2 for D (6 bases each). Germline V lookup: CDR1 SGHTA, CDR2 FQGNSA. The CDR3 covers 15 residues. The CDR3 bases are TGTTCCAGCAGCTTAGGGGGAGGAGGGTCGGGGGAGCAGTACTTC. Translating gives CSSSLGGGGSGEQYF.

The CDR3 coding sequence is TGTGCCAGCAGCTTAGTTAGCGGGGTCTCCTACAATGAGCAGTTCTTC. This codes for CASSLVSGVSYNEQFF. The J gene is TRBJ2-1, the V gene TRBV7-4; 8 bases are a match to TRBD2. Trimming at V came to 1 base and at J to 0 bases, leaving 2 bases not matched to a gene. The CDR3 extends over 16 amino acids. Germline values: CDR1 SGHVT, CDR2 SQSDAQ.